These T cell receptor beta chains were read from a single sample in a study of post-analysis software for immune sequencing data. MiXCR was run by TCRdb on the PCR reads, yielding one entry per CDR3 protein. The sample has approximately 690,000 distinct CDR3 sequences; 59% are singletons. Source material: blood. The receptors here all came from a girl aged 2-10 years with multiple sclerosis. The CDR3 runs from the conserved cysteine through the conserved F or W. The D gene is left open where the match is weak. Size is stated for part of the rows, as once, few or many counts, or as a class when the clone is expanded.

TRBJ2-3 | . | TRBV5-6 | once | CASTVRRSDTQYF | TGTGCGAGCACGGTCCGCCGTTCAGATACGCAGTATTTT
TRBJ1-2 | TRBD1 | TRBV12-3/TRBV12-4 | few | CASIYGTGPANYGYTF | TGTGCCAGCATTTACGGGACAGGCCCAGCTAACTATGGCTACACCTTC
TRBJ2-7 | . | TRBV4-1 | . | CASSQEVKTGRHYEQYF | TGCGCCAGCAGCCAAGAAGTAAAAACAGGGCGACACTACGAGCAGTACTTC
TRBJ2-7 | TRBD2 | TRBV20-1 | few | CSARDPAGVKREQYF | TGCAGTGCTAGAGATCCAGCGGGAGTGAAAAGGGAGCAGTACTTC
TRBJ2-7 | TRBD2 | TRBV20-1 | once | CSAYSVLAGAAEQYF | TGCAGTGCTTACTCGGTACTAGCGGGAGCGGCCGAGCAGTACTTC
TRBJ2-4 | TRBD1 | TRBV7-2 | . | CASSFDRVAKNIQYF | TGTGCCAGCAGCTTCGACAGGGTAGCCAAAAACATTCAGTACTTC
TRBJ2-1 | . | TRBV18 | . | CASSPLEAGYNEQFF | TGTGCCAGCTCACCATTGGAGGCCGGGTACAATGAGCAGTTCTTC
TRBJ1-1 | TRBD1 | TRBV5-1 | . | CASSLWTGPNTEAFF | TGCGCCAGCAGCCTATGGACAGGGCCAAACACTGAAGCTTTCTTT
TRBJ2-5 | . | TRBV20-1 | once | CSTDRGLAPRDGETQYF | TGCAGCACCGATCGAGGGCTAGCTCCGAGGGATGGAGAGACCCAGTACTTC
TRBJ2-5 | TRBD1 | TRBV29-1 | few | CSAAWDRDQETQYF | TGCAGCGCCGCTTGGGACAGGGACCAAGAGACCCAGTACTTC
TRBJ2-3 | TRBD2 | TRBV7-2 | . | CASSLVASGAYTQYF | TGTGCCAGCAGCTTAGTGGCTAGCGGGGCCTATACGCAGTATTTT
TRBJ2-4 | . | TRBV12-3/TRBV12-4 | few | CASNPDEGDIQYF | TGTGCCAGCAATCCGGACGAGGGAGACATTCAGTACTTC
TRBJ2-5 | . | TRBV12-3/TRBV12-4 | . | CASKQGRTETQYF | TGTGCCAGCAAACAGGGACGGACAGAGACCCAGTACTTC
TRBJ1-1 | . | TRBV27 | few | CASSLHVMGGNTEAFF | TGTGCCAGCAGCCTTCATGTGATGGGCGGGAACACTGAAGCTTTCTTT
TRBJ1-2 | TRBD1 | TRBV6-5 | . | CASGTGNYGYTF | TGTGCCAGCGGGACAGGGAACTATGGCTACACCTTC
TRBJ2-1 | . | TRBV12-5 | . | CASGLVPIYNEQFF | TGTGCTAGTGGTTTGGTACCCATATACAATGAGCAGTTCTTC
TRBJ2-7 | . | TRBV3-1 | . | CASSPGSTSYEQYF | TGTGCCAGCAGCCCGGGATCCACCTCCTACGAGCAGTACTTC
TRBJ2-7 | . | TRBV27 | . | CASRGVRDPPYEQYF | TGTGCCAGCAGGGGGGTTCGGGACCCTCCCTACGAGCAGTACTTC
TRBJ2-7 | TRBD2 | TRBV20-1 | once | CSATLAGAPLEQYF | TGCAGTGCAACCCTAGCGGGAGCCCCATTGGAGCAGTACTTC
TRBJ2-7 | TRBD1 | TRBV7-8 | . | CASSSPRDRGIEQYF | TGTGCCAGCAGCTCGCCCCGGGACAGGGGGATCGAGCAGTACTTC
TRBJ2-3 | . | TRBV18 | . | CASSPPIQGLADTQYF | TGTGCCAGCTCACCACCGATACAGGGTTTGGCAGATACGCAGTATTTT
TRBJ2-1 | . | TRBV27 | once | CASSLRGSFYNEQFF | TGTGCCAGCAGTCTCCGGGGCAGCTTCTACAATGAGCAGTTCTTC
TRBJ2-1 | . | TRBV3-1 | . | CASSQVTGVSYNEQFF | TGTGCCAGCAGCCAAGTAACGGGGGTCTCCTACAATGAGCAGTTCTTC
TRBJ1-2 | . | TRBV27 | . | CASSDLAGGYTF | TGTGCCAGCAGTGACCTCGCGGGCGGCTACACCTTC
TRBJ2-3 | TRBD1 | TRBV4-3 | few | CASSYRQGADTQYF | TGCGCCAGCAGCTACCGACAGGGGGCAGATACGCAGTATTTT
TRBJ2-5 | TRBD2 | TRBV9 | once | CASSAGTSAPQETQYF | TGTGCCAGCAGCGCCGGGACTAGCGCCCCTCAAGAGACCCAGTACTTC
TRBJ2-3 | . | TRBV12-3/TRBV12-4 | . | CASSLEQTPSTDAQYF | TGTGCCAGCAGTTTAGAACAGACCCCTAGCACAGATGCGCAGTATTTT
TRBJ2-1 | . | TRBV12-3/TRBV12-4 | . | CASSRPGNEQFF | TGCGCCAGCAGCCGCCCGGGAAATGAGCAGTTCTTC
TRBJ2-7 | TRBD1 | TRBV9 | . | CASSVGQTSYEQYF | TGTGCCAGCAGCGTGGGACAGACCTCCTACGAGCAGTACTTC
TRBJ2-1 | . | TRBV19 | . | CASSIVQGPYNEQFF | TGTGCCAGTAGTATAGTGCAGGGGCCCTACAATGAGCAGTTCTTC
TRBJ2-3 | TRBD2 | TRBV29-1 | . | CSVEDYGGSAGGKTDTQYF | TGCAGCGTTGAAGATTACGGAGGGAGCGCGGGGGGGAAGACAGATACGCAGTATTTT
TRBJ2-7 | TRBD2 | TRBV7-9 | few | CASSPPGASGRRADYEQYF | TGTGCCAGCAGCCCCCCTGGGGCTAGCGGGAGAAGGGCAGACTACGAGCAGTACTTC
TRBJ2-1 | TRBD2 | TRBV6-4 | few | CASSTTSGDYNEQFF | TGTGCCAGCAGTACGACTAGCGGGGACTACAATGAGCAGTTCTTC
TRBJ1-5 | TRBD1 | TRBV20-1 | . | CSARDRDGQPQHF | TGCAGTGCTAGGGACAGGGATGGTCAGCCCCAGCATTTT
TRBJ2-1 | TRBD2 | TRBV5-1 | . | CASSFPGTSGGAWNEQFF | TGCGCCAGCAGCTTCCCCGGGACTAGCGGGGGGGCTTGGAATGAGCAGTTCTTC
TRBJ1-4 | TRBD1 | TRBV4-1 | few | CASTPHRGTATNEKLFF | TGCGCCAGCACCCCCCACAGGGGCACTGCAACTAATGAAAAACTGTTTTTT
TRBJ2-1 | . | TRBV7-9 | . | CASRRSQGGLLNEQFF | TGTGCCAGCAGACGATCCCAGGGGGGCTTATTGAATGAGCAGTTCTTC
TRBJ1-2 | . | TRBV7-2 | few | CASSLDPGYYGYTF | TGTGCCAGCAGCTTAGACCCGGGGTACTATGGCTACACCTTC
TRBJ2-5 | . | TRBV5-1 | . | CASSLSVQNQETQYF | TGCGCCAGCAGCTTGTCTGTACAGAACCAAGAGACCCAGTACTTC
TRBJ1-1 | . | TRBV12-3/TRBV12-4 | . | CASSLWSGTEAFF | TGTGCCAGCAGTTTGTGGTCGGGGACTGAAGCTTTCTTT
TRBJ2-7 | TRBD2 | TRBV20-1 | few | CSARDTSGSPLPYEQYF | TGCAGTGCTAGAGATACCAGCGGGAGTCCCTTACCCTACGAGCAGTACTTC